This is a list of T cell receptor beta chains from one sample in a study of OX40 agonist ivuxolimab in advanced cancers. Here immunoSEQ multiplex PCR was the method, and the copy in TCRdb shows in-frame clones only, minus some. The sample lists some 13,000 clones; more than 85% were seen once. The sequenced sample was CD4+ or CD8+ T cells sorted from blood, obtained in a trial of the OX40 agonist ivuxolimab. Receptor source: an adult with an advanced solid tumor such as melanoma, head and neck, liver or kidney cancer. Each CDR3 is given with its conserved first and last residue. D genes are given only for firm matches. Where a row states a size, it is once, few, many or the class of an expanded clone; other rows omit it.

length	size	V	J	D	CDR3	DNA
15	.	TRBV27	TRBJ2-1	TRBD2	CASSEGLAGPDEQFF	TGTGCCAGCAGTGAGGGACTAGCGGGACCCGATGAGCAGTTCTTC
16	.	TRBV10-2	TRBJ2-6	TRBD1	CASRVTGDSGANVLTF	TGCGCCAGCAGGGTAACAGGGGACTCTGGGGCCAACGTCCTGACTTTC
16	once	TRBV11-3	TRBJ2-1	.	CASSPPRGGRYNEQFF	TGTGCCAGCAGCCCGCCGAGAGGCGGGCGGTACAATGAGCAGTTCTTC
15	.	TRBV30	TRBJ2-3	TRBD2	CAWSWTSGSLDTQYF	TGTGCCTGGAGTTGGACTAGCGGGAGTCTAGATACGCAGTATTTT
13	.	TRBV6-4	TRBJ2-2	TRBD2	CASTGGETGELFF	TGTGCCAGCACCGGGGGGGAAACCGGGGAGCTGTTTTTT
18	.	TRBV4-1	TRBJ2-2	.	CASSQEDPRTVRTGELFF	TGCGCCAGCAGCCAAGAGGATCCCAGGACAGTGCGAACCGGGGAGCTGTTTTTT
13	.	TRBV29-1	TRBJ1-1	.	CSVQTGQVTEAFF	TGCAGCGTCCAAACAGGGCAAGTCACTGAAGCTTTCTTT
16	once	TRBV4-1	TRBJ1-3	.	CASSQVARPSGNTIYF	TGCGCCAGCAGCCAAGTAGCCCGACCCTCTGGAAACACCATATATTTT
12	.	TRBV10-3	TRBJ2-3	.	CAINDLTDTQYF	TGTGCCATCAACGATCTCACAGATACGCAGTATTTT
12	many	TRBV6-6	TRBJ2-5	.	CASSYSGETQYF	TGTGCCAGCAGTTACTCAGGAGAGACCCAGTACTTC
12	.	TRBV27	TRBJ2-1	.	CASSGLKNEQFF	TGTGCCAGCAGTGGGCTGAAAAATGAGCAGTTCTTC
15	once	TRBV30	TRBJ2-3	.	CAWSVGVGVTDTQYF	TGTGCCTGGAGTGTAGGGGTAGGGGTTACAGATACGCAGTATTTT
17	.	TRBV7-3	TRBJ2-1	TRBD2	CASSSGTSGGPGDEQFF	TGTGCCAGCAGCTCAGGGACTAGCGGGGGGCCTGGCGATGAGCAGTTCTTC
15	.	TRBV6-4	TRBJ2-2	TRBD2	CASSEGGGGTGELFF	TGTGCCAGCAGTGAAGGCGGGGGTGGCACCGGGGAGCTGTTTTTT
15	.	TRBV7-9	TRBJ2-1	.	CASRTGTSSYNEQFF	TGTGCCAGCAGAACCGGGACTTCCTCCTACAATGAGCAGTTCTTC
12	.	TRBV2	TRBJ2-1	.	CASSSDSFEQFF	TGTGCCAGCAGTTCGGACAGTTTTGAGCAGTTCTTC
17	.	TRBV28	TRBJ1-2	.	CASSTQSRDSTWYGYTF	TGTGCCAGCAGTACCCAGTCCCGGGACTCGACTTGGTATGGCTACACCTTC
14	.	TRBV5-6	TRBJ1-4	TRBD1	CASSSTGGGEKLFF	TGTGCCAGCAGCTCCACAGGGGGCGGTGAAAAACTGTTTTTT
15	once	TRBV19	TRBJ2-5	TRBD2	CASSIERGGGETQYF	TGTGCCAGTAGTATTGAGCGGGGGGGCGGAGAGACCCAGTACTTC
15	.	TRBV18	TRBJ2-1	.	CASSPELGGFNEQFF	TGTGCCAGCTCACCAGAGCTCGGCGGCTTCAATGAGCAGTTCTTC
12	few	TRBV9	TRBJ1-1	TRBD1	CASSPGGLEAFF	TGTGCCAGCAGCCCAGGGGGGCTTGAAGCTTTCTTT
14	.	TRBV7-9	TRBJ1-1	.	CASSFQEANTEAFF	TGTGCCAGCAGCTTTCAGGAGGCGAACACTGAAGCTTTCTTT
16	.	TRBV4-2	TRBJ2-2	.	CASSQDFRGSTGELFF	TGTGCCAGCAGCCAAGATTTCCGGGGTAGCACCGGGGAGCTGTTTTTT
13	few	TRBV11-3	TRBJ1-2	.	CASRSTGHYGYTF	TGTGCCAGCAGATCGACAGGCCACTATGGCTACACCTTC
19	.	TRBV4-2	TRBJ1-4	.	CASSQGAGGRGALKKKLFF	TGTGCCAGCAGCCAAGGTGCGGGGGGGCGAGGAGCATTGAAGAAAAAACTGTTTTTT
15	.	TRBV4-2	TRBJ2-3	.	CASSQEDKAGDTQYF	TGTGCCAGCAGCCAGGAGGACAAAGCCGGAGATACGCAGTATTTT
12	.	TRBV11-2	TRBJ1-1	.	CASSLTHTEAFF	TGTGCCAGCAGCTTAACGCACACTGAAGCTTTCTTT
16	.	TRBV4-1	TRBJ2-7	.	CASSQDRRERSYEQYF	TGCGCCAGCAGCCAAGATAGGAGGGAAAGGTCCTACGAGCAGTACTTC
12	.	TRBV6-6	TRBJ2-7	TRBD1	CASSRDSYEQYF	TGTGCCAGCAGCCGGGACAGCTACGAGCAGTACTTC
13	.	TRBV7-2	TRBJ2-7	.	CASSPSGGDEQYF	TGTGCCAGCAGCCCGTCCGGTGGTGATGAGCAGTACTTC
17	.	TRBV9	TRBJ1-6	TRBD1	CASSVEDRVGYNSPLHF	TGTGCCAGCAGCGTAGAAGACAGGGTAGGCTATAATTCACCCCTCCACTTT
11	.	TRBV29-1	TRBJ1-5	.	CSVGRGEPQHF	TGCAGTGTGGGTAGAGGCGAGCCCCAGCATTTT
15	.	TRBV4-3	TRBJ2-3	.	CASSQESLVTDTQYF	TGCGCCAGCAGCCAAGAGTCACTAGTCACAGATACGCAGTATTTT
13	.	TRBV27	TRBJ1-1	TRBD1	CASSLSGGTEAFF	TGTGCCAGCAGTCTCTCAGGGGGGACTGAAGCTTTCTTT
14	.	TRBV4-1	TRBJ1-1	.	CASSPGHRNTEAFF	TGCGCCAGCAGCCCGGGGCACCGGAACACTGAAGCTTTCTTT
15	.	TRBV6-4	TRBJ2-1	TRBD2	CASSDEASGRGEQFF	TGTGCCAGCAGTGACGAGGCTAGCGGGAGAGGGGAGCAGTTCTTC
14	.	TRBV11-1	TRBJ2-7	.	CASSRAGSRAEQYF	TGTGCCAGCAGCCGAGCCGGGTCACGCGCCGAGCAGTACTTC
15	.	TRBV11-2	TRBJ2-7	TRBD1	CASSQDRGPDYEQYF	TGTGCCAGCAGCCAAGACAGGGGGCCTGACTACGAGCAGTACTTC
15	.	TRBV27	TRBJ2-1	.	CASSLSVAGYNEQFF	TGTGCCAGCAGTTTATCGGTAGCTGGGTACAATGAGCAGTTCTTC
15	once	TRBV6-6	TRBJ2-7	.	CASSYSSEGSYEQYF	TGTGCCAGCAGTTACTCGTCTGAGGGAAGCTACGAGCAGTACTTC
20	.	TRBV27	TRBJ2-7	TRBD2	CASRPPRQDYTGTSAYEQYF	TGTGCCAGCAGACCTCCCCGACAGGATTATACCGGGACTAGCGCTTACGAGCAGTACTTC
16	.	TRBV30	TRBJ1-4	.	CAWSVLWDEWGEKLFF	TGTGCCTGGAGTGTACTATGGGATGAGTGGGGTGAAAAACTGTTTTTT
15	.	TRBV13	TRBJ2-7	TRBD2	CASSLGTSKIYEQYF	TGTGCCAGCAGCTTAGGGACTAGCAAAATCTACGAGCAGTACTTC
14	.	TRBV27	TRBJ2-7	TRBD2	CASRETSGGYEQYF	TGTGCCAGCAGAGAAACTAGCGGAGGCTACGAGCAGTACTTC
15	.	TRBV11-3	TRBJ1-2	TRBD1	CASSPHRGLVYGYTF	TGTGCCAGCAGCCCCCACAGGGGGCTGGTCTATGGCTACACCTTC
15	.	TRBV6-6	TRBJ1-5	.	CASRSGGQSNQPQHF	TGTGCCAGCAGGAGTGGGGGGCAAAGCAATCAGCCCCAGCATTTT
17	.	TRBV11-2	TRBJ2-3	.	CASSLATGAAITDTQYF	TGTGCCAGCAGCTTAGCCACAGGAGCGGCCATCACAGATACGCAGTATTTT
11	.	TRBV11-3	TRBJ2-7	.	CASSDGTREDF	TGTGCCAGCAGCGATGGGACCCGAGAGGACTTC
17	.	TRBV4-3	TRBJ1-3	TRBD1	CASSQDETGLFGNTIYF	TGCGCCAGCAGCCAAGACGAGACAGGGCTGTTTGGAAACACCATATATTTT
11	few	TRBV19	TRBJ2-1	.	CASQVGIEQFF	TGTGCCAGCCAGGTGGGGATTGAGCAGTTCTTC
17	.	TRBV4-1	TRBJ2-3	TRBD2	CASSPLGLADSTDTQYF	TGCGCCAGCAGCCCGCTGGGACTAGCGGACAGCACAGATACGCAGTATTTT
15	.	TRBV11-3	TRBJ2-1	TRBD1	CASSLWDRDYNEQFF	TGTGCCAGCAGCTTGTGGGACAGGGACTACAATGAGCAGTTCTTC
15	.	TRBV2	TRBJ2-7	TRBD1	CASRKDRDRSYEQYF	TGTGCCAGCAGGAAAGACCGGGACAGATCATACGAGCAGTACTTC